This T cell receptor beta chain was identified during a study of blood T cell repertoires in COVID-19. There are 13 residues in the CDR3. Trimming stripped 2 bases from V and 3 bases from J, with 7 bases between. Germline CDR1 reads MGHDK; CDR2 reads SYGVNS. Here immunoSEQ multiplex PCR was the method, and the copy in TCRdb shows in-frame clones only, minus some. Of approximately 500,000 clones in the sample, approximately 83% are singletons; the top ten hold about 3.2%. The chain carries TRBV25-1 and TRBJ1-2, with TRBD1 as a possible D gene (5 bases). The sequence was obtained from a human donor in a cohort sampled during active COVID-19. Sequencing used peripheral blood. DNA for the CDR3: TGTGCCAGCAGTGAACCGGGGGACTATGGCTACACCTTC. Protein sequence: CASSEPGDYGYTF.